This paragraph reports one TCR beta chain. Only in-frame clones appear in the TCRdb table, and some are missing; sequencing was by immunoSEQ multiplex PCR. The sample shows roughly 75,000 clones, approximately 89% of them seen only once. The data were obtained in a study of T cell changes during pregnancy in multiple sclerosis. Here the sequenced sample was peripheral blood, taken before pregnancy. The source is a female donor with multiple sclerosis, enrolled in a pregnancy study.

As DNA, the CDR3 is TGTGCCTGGGGGGACATAGACTACGAGCAGTACTTC. It is translated as CAWGDIDYEQYF. The chain employs TRBV30 and TRBJ2-7, with a tentative D call TRBD1 (6 bases). This CDR3 contains 12 residues. Trimming pared 5 bases from V and 3 bases from J, leaving 11 bases between. Germline V CDR1 and CDR2: GTSNPN, SVGIG (reference sequence).